These 9 T cell receptor beta chains were sequenced from one sample in a study of siplizumab effects on memory and regulatory T cells. Sequencing used immunoSEQ multiplex PCR; TCRdb keeps in-frame clones, though not all of them. The data contain more than 13,000 clones, 35% to 45% of them seen just once; the ten biggest clones take up under 10%. Cells that made up the mixed lymphocyte reaction were cocultured at 37°C for over 5 days. These receptors are not linked to any known antigen. Sequencing was done on a sample of CFSE-low (dividing) CD4+ T cells sorted from an allogeneic mixed lymphocyte reaction. These receptors were collected from a human donor in good health; the cells came from an allogeneic mixed lymphocyte reaction. Some clones in this sample may be carry-over from other donors' samples.

The V call is TRBV19, the J call TRBJ2-4, with D possibly being TRBD1 (5 bases). CDR1 LNHDA and CDR2 SQIVND come from the germline V gene (reference sequence). This CDR3 is built from 13 residues. V lost 3 bases and J 8 bases, leaving 11 bases between the germline ends. The CDR3 nucleotides are TGTGCCAGTAGTATGGGCAGGGTGGACATTCAGTACTTC. Protein product: CASSMGRVDIQYF.

The rearrangement joins TRBV6-5 to TRBJ2-3, with TRBD2 as a possible D gene (5 bases). V gave up 5 bases and J gave up 4 bases, with 10 bases separating them. Germline assignment: CDR1 MNHEY and CDR2 SVGAGI. CDR3 length: 13 amino acids. The CDR3 nucleotides read TGTGCCAGCAGTGCTACTAGGTCAGATACGCAGTATTTT. Encoded protein: CASSATRSDTQYF.

The genes are TRBV14 and TRBJ2-5; D unresolved. Looked up from germline, CDR1 is SGHDN and CDR2 is FVKESK. V gave up 6 bases and J gave up 4 bases, with 21 bases separating them. This CDR3 region has 16 residues. As DNA, the CDR3 is TGTGCCAGCAGTCCCGCCGGCTCATGGCGCGGAGAGACCCAGTACTTC. It yields the protein CASSPAGSWRGETQYF.

The V gene is TRBV11-2, the J gene TRBJ2-2, with 8 bases aligning to TRBD1. Per the germline V gene, CDR1 is SGHAT and CDR2 is FQNNGV. The CDR3 is 15 residues long. Trimming at V came to 3 bases and at J to 4 bases, leaving 4 bases not matched to a gene. The CDR3: CASSFGTGRTGELFF. The CDR3 DNA follows: TGTGCCAGCAGCTTCGGGACAGGACGCACCGGGGAGCTGTTTTTT.

This rearrangement joins TRBV5-1 to TRBJ2-6, with D possibly being TRBD1 (6 bases). CDR3 size: 16 residues. V dropped 1 base and J dropped 1 base, with 9 bases sitting between them. Germline CDR1 SGHRS, CDR2 YFSETQ. The CDR3 region is CASSLLQGSGANVLTF. CDR3 coding DNA: TGCGCCAGCAGCTTGTTACAGGGTTCTGGGGCCAACGTCCTGACTTTC.

This clone was detected only a few times. The chain uses TRBV6-6 and TRBJ2-3; no reliable D call. V lost 7 bases and J 4 bases, leaving 15 bases between the germline ends. The CDR3 is 14 amino acids. The germline gives CDR1 MNHNY, CDR2 SVGAGI (reference sequence). Written as DNA, the CDR3 is TGTGCCAGCACTCCTGTATCGTCAGCAGATACGCAGTATTTT. Amino acid sequence: CASTPVSSADTQYF.

This clone was counted between two and nine times. The J gene is TRBJ1-6, the V gene TRBV2, with 9 nucleotides matching TRBD1. The junction had 4 bases not matched to a gene; V was cut back by 6 bases and J by 10 bases. Germline lookup yields CDR1 SNHLY and CDR2 FYNNEI. The CDR3 consists of 13 residues. CDR3 loop: CASRSQGASPLHF. In DNA form, the CDR3 reads TGTGCCAGCAGGTCACAGGGGGCCTCACCCCTCCACTTT.

This clone is termed medium-sized (0.01 to 0.1%). V and J are TRBV5-1 and TRBJ2-7; tentatively, D is TRBD1 (6 bases). The CDR3 is 16 residues long. Looked up from germline, CDR1 is SGHRS and CDR2 is YFSETQ. V gave up 0 bases and J gave up 2 bases, with 15 bases separating them. The CDR3 reads CASSLGGGYETYEQYF. CDR3 coding DNA: TGCGCCAGCAGCTTGGGTGGGGGCTATGAGACCTACGAGCAGTACTTC.

This clone was found a few times. The chain links TRBV19 to TRBJ1-2; a weak D match, TRBD1 (6 bases). Germline V gene data show CDR1 as LNHDA and CDR2 as SQIVND (reference sequence). The CDR3 length is 13 residues. V was shortened by 5 bases and J by 5 bases, with 12 bases between the two germline ends. The CDR3 DNA reads TGTGCCAGTAGTTACAGGGAGAGTTATGGCTACACCTTC. Its protein is CASSYRESYGYTF.